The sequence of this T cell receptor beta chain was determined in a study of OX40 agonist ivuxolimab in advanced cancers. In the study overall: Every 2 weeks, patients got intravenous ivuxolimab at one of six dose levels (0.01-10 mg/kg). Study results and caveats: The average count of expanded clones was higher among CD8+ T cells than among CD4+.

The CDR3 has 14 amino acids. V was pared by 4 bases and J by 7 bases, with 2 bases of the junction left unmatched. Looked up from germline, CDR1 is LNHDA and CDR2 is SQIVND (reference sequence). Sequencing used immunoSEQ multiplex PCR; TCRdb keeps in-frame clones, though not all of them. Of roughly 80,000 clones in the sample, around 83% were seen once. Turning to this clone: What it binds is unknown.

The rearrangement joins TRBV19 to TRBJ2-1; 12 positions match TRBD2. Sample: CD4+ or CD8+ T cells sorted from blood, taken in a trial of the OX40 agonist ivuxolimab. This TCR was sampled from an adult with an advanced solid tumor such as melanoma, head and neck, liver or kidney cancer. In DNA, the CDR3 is TGTGCCAGTAGTACCGGGACTAGCGGGAATGAGCAGTTCTTC. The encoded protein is CASSTGTSGNEQFF.